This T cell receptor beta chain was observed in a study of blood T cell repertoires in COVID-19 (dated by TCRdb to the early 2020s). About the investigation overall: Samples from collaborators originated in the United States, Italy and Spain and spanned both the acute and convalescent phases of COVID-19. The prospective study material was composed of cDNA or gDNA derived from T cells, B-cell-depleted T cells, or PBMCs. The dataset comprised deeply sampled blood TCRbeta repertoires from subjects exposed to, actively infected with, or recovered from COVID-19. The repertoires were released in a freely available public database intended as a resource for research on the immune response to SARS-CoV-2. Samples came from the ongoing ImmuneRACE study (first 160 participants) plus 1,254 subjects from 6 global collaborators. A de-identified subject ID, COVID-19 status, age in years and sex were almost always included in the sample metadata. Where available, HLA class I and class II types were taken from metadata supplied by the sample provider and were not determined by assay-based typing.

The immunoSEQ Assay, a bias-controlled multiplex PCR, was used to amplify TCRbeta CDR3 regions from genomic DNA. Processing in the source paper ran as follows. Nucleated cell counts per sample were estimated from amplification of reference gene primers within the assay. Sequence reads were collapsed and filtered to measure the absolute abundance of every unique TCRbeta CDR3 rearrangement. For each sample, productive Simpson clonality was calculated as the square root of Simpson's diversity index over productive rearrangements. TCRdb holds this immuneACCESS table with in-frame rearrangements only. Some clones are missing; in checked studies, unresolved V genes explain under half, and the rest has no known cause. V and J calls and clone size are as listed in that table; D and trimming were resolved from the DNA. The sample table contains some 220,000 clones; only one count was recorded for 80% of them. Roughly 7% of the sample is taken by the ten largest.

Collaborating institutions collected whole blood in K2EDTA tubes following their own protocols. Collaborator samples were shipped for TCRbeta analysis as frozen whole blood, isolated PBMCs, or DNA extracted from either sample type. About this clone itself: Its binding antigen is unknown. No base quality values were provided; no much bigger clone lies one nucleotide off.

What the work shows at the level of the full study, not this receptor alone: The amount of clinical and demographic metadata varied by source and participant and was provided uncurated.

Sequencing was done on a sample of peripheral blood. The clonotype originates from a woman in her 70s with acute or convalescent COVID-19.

The sequenced DNA: TGTGCCATCCGTGGCAGCGGGGGCACTGAAGCTTTCTTT. The translation is CAIRGSGGTEAFF. The chain uses TRBV10-3 and TRBJ1-1; 5 matching bases give a weak D call of TRBD1. The cysteine opens and the phenylalanine closes a CDR3 of 13 amino acids. Kept here is only the CDR3 DNA, which spans 39 bases and is read in frame from base 1. V and J lose 8 bases and 4 bases, and a span of 14 bases separates them. Looking up the germline V gene yields CDR1 ENHRY and CDR2 SYGVKD.